The rows below give T cell receptor beta chains drawn from one sample of a study of T cell responses to AZD1222 COVID-19 vaccine. Method: immunoSEQ multiplex PCR; TCRdb's copy keeps in-frame clones and lacks some. Of 120,000 to 150,000 clones listed, more than 90% are singletons. The source was peripheral blood, collected on day 0 of AZD1222 vaccination. The receptor source for this set is an adult in good health. CDR3s include the opening cysteine and the closing phenylalanine or tryptophan. A D gene is named only where the DNA matches it firmly. Clone size is shown for a subset of rows, as once, few, many or a class of expanded clone.

d_call clone_size cdr3_length j_call v_call cdr3_nt cdr3_aa
- - 11 TRBJ1-1 TRBV20-1 TGCAGTGCTAGTCTCTACACTGAAGCTTTCTTT CSASLYTEAFF
TRBD2 - 14 TRBJ2-3 TRBV3-1/TRBV3-2 TGTGCCAGCAGCCGGGCGGGAGGGGGAGATACGCAGTATTTT CASSRAGGGDTQYF
- - 16 TRBJ2-4 TRBV7-2 TGTGCCAGCAGCTTAGTGGGGGGTCGAGCCGAAAACATTCAGTACTTC CASSLVGGRAENIQYF
- few 16 TRBJ1-6 TRBV6-2/TRBV6-3 TGTGCCAGCAGTTACTGGCCCTCGAAGAGGACTTCACCCCTCCACTTT CASSYWPSKRTSPLHF
- - 14 TRBJ1-4 TRBV10-3 TGTGCCATCAGACCGGACGGACCTAATGAAAAACTGTTTTTT CAIRPDGPNEKLFF
- - 12 TRBJ2-7 TRBV5-5 TGTGCCAGCAGCTTAGGAGAGGGCGAGCAGTACTTC CASSLGEGEQYF
TRBD1 - 14 TRBJ2-1 TRBV18 TGTGCCAGCTCTGGGACAGGGAAGGACAATGAGCAGTTCTTC CASSGTGKDNEQFF
- - 18 TRBJ2-2 TRBV11-2 TGTGCCAGCAGCCGAACCCGACAGGGACTCCTAAACACCGGGGAGCTGTTTTTT CASSRTRQGLLNTGELFF
- - 15 TRBJ2-7 TRBV11-2 TGTGCCAGCAGCCGCCTACGGGACAACCTTTACGAGCAGTACTTC CASSRLRDNLYEQYF
- - 14 TRBJ2-2 TRBV9 TGTGCCAGCAGCGTAGCTAATGTTGCCGGGGAGCTGTTTTTT CASSVANVAGELFF
- - 15 TRBJ1-5 TRBV18 TGTGCCAGCTCACCAAATGGGGATAGCAATCAGCCCCAGCATTTT CASSPNGDSNQPQHF
- - 15 TRBJ1-5 TRBV15 TGTGCCACCAGCAGAGACTACAGCGATAATCAGCCCCAGCATTTT CATSRDYSDNQPQHF
- - 14 TRBJ2-1 TRBV10-1 TGCGCCAGCAGTCGCCAGAGCTCCTACAATGAGCAGTTCTTC CASSRQSSYNEQFF
- - 12 TRBJ2-1 TRBV10-2 TGCGCCAGCTGCGAGGGGTACAATGAGCAGTTCTTC CASCEGYNEQFF
- - 15 TRBJ2-1 TRBV20-1 TGCAGTGCTAGTGGTCTTCTAGTCGCCTACAATGAGCAGTTCTTC CSASGLLVAYNEQFF
TRBD2 - 15 TRBJ2-3 TRBV10-3 TGTGCCATCAGCCTGACTAGCGGGAGGGCCGATACGCAGTATTTT CAISLTSGRADTQYF
- - 14 TRBJ1-5 TRBV4-1 TGCGCCAGCAGCCAAGTGAAGGGTAATCAGCCCCAGCATTTT CASSQVKGNQPQHF
TRBD2 - 14 TRBJ2-1 TRBV5-1 TGCGCCAGCAGCTTTCCACTAGCGGGTAGTGAGCAGTTCTTC CASSFPLAGSEQFF
- - 14 TRBJ2-1 TRBV30 TGTGCCTGGAGTGTCCTCAGCTCCTACAATGAGCAGTTCTTC CAWSVLSSYNEQFF
TRBD1 few 17 TRBJ1-4 TRBV5-5 TGTGCCAGCAGCTTGGACGTGAGAGGGGGCTCCTACGAAAAACTGTTTTTT CASSLDVRGGSYEKLFF
- - 14 TRBJ2-1 TRBV9 TGTGCCAGCACCGACGACAGAACCTACAATGAGCAGTTCTTC CASTDDRTYNEQFF
- - 15 TRBJ1-2 TRBV4-2 TGTGCCAGCAGCGGTTCTCAGGGTTCAAAGGTTGGCTACACCTTC CASSGSQGSKVGYTF